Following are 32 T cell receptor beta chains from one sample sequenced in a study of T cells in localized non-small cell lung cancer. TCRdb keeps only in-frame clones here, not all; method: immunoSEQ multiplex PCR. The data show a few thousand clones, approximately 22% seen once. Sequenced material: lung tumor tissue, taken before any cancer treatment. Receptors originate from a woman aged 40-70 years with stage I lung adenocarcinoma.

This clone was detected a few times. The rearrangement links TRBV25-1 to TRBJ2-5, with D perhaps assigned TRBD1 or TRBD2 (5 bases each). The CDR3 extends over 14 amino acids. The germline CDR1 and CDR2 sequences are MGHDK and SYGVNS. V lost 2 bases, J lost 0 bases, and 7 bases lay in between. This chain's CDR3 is CASSERGHQETQYF. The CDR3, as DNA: TGTGCCAGCAGTGAAAGGGGACACCAAGAGACCCAGTACTTC.

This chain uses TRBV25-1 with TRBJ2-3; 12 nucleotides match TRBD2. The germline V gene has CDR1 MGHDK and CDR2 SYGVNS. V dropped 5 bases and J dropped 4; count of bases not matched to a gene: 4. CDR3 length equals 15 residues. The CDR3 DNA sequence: TGTGCCAGCAGTCCAACTAGCGGGGGGTCAGATACGCAGTATTTT. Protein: CASSPTSGGSDTQYF.

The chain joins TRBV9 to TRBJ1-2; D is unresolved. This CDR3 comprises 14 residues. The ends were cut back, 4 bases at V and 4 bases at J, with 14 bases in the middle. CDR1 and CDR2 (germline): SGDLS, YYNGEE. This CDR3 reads CASSPESTVYGYTF. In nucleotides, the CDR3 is TGTGCCAGCAGCCCGGAATCCACGGTCTATGGCTACACCTTC.

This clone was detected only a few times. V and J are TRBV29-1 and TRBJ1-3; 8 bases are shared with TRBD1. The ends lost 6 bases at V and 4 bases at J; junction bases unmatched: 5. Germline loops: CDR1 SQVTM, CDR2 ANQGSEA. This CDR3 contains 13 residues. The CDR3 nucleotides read TGCAGCGTCCAGGGGGCGACGGGAAACACCATATATTTT. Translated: CSVQGATGNTIYF.

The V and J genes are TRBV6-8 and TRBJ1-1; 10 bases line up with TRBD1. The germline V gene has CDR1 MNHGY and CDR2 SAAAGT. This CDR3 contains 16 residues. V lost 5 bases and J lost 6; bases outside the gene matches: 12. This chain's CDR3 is CASSLARQGAPAEAFF. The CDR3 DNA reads TGTGCCAGCAGTCTCGCCAGACAGGGGGCCCCCGCTGAAGCTTTCTTT.

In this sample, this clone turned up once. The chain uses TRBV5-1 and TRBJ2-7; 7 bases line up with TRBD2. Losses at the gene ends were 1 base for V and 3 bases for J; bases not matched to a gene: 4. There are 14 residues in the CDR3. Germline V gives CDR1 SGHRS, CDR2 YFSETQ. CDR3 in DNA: TGCGCCAGCAGCTTGATCGGGGGGATCTACGAGCAGTACTTC. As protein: CASSLIGGIYEQYF. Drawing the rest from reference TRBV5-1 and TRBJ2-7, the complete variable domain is KAGVTQTPRYLIKTRGQQVTLSCSPISGHRSVSWYQQTPGQGLQFLFEYFSETQRNKGNFPGRFSGRQFSNSRSEMNVSTLELGDSALYLCASSLIGGIYEQYFGPGTRLTVT.

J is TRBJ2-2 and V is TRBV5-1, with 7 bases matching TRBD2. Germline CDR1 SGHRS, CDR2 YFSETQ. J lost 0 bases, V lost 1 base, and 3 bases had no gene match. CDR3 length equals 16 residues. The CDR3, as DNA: TGCGCCAGCAGCTTGCGAGGGACTACGAACACCGGGGAGCTGTTTTTT. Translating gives CASSLRGTTNTGELFF. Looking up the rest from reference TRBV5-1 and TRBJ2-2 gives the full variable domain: KAGVTQTPRYLIKTRGQQVTLSCSPISGHRSVSWYQQTPGQGLQFLFEYFSETQRNKGNFPGRFSGRQFSNSRSEMNVSTLELGDSALYLCASSLRGTTNTGELFFGEGSRLTVL.

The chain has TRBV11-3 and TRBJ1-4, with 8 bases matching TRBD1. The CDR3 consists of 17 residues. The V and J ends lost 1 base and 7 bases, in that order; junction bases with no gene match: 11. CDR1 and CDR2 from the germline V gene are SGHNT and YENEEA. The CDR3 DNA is TGTGCCAGCAGCTTAGGAGGGGGCGGCACAGGGGGTGAAAAACTGTTTTTT. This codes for CASSLGGGGTGGEKLFF.

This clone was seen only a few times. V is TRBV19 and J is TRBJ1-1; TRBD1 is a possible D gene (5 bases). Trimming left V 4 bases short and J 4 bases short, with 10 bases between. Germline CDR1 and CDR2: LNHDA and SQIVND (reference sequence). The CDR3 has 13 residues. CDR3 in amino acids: CASSTGLVTEAFF. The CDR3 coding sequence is TGTGCCAGTAGTACAGGGCTAGTCACTGAAGCTTTCTTT.

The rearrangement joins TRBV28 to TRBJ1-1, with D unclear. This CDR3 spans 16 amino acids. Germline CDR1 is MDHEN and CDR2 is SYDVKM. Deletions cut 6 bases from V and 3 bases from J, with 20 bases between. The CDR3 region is CASRSGRKHGDTEAFF. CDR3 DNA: TGTGCCAGCAGATCCGGTCGAAAGCACGGGGACACTGAAGCTTTCTTT. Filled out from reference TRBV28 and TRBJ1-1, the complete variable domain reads DVKVTQSSRYLVKRTGEKVFLECVQDMDHENMFWYRQDPGLGLRLIYFSYDVKMKEKGDIPEGYSVSREKKERFSLILESASTNQTSMYLCASRSGRKHGDTEAFFGQGTRLTVV.

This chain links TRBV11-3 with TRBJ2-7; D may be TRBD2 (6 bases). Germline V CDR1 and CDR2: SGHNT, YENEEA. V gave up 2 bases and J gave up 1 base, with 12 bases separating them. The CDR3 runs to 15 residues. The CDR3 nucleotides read TGTGCCAGCAGCTTAATACCCGGGACTTCCTACGAGCAGTACTTC. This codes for CASSLIPGTSYEQYF.

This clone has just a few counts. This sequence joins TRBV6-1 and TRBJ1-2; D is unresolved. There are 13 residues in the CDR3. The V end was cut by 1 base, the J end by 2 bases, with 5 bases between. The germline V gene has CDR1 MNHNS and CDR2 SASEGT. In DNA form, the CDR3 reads TGTGCCAGCAGTGAAGTAGGGAACTATGGCTACACCTTC. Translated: CASSEVGNYGYTF.

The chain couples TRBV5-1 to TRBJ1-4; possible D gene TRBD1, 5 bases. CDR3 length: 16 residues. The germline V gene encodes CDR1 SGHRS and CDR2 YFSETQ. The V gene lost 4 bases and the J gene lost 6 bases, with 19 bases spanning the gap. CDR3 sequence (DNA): TGCGCCAGCAGCCCCGGGCGACCGGGACTGGATGAAAAACTGTTTTTT. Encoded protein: CASSPGRPGLDEKLFF.

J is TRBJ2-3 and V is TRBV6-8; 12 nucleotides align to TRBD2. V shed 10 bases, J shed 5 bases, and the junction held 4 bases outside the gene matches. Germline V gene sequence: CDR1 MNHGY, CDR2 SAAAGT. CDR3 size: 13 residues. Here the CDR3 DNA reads TGTGCCACTAGCGGGGGGGCAGGAGATACGCAGTATTTT. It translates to CATSGGAGDTQYF.

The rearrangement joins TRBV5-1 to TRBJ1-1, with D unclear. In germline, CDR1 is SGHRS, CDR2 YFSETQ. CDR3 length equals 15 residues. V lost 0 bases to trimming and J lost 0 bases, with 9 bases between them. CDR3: CASSLGGLLNTEAFF. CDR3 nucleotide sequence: TGCGCCAGCAGCTTGGGAGGGCTCTTGAACACTGAAGCTTTCTTT.

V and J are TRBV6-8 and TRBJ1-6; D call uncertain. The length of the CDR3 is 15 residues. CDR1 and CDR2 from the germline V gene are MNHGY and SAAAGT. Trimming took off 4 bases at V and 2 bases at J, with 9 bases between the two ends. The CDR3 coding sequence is TGTGCCAGCAGTTTCGAGGTGGCCTATAATTCACCCCTCCACTTT. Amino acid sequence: CASSFEVAYNSPLHF.

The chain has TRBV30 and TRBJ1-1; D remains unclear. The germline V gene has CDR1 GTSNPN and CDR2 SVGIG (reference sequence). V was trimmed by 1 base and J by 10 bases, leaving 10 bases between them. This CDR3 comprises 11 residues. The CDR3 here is CAWSGNRAAFF. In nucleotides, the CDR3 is TGTGCCTGGAGTGGGAACAGAGCAGCTTTCTTT.

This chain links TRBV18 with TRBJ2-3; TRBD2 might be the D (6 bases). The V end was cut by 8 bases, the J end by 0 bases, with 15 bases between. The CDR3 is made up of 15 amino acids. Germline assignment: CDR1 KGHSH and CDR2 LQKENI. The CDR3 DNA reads TGTGCCAGCCTACGAGGGGAGGTGAGCACAGATACGCAGTATTTT. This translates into CASLRGEVSTDTQYF.

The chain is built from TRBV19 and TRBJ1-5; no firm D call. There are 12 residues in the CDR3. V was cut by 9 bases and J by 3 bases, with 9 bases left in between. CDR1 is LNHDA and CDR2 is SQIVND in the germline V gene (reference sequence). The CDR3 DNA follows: TGTGCCAGCCAATCGCCCAATCAGCCCCAGCATTTT. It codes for CASQSPNQPQHF.

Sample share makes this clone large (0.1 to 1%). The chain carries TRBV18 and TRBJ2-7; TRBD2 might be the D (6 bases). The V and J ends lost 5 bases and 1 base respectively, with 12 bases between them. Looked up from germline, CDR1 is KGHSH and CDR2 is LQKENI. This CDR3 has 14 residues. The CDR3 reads CASSSGVGSYEQYF. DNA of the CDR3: TGTGCCAGCTCATCGGGGGTAGGGTCCTACGAGCAGTACTTC. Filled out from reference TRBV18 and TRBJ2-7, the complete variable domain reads NAGVMQNPRHLVRRRGQEARLRCSPMKGHSHVYWYRQLPEEGLKFMVYLQKENIIDESGMPKERFSAEFPKEGPSILRIQQVVRGDSAAYFCASSSGVGSYEQYFGPGTRLTVT.

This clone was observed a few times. In nucleotides, the CDR3 is TGTGCCAGCAGCTTTTCCCCGGGACAATTAGATGGCTACACCTTC. It translates to CASSFSPGQLDGYTF. The rearrangement joins TRBV11-3 to TRBJ1-2, with D perhaps matching TRBD1 (6 bases). Looked up from germline, CDR1 is SGHNT and CDR2 is YENEEA. V gave up 3 bases and J gave up 6 bases, with 17 bases separating them. The CDR3 contains 15 residues.

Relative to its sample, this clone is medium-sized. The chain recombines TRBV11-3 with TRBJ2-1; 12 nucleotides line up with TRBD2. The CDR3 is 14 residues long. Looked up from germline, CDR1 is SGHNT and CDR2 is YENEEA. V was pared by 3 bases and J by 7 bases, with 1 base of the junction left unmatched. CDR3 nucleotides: TGTGCCAGCAGCTTGACTAGCGGGGGAAATGAGCAGTTCTTC. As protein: CASSLTSGGNEQFF.

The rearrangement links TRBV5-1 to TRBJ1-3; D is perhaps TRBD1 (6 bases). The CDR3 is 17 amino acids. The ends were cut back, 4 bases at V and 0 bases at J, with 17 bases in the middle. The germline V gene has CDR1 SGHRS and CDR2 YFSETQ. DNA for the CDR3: TGCGCCAGCAGCGTAGGCAGGGGTGCCCTCTCTGGAAACACCATATATTTT. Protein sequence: CASSVGRGALSGNTIYF.

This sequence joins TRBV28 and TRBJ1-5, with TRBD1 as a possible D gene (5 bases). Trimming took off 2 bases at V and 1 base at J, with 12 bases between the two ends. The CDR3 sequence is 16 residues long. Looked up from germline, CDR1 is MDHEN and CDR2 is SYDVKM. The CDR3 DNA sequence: TGTGCCAGCAGTTTACCGGTAACAGGAAGCAATCAGCCCCAGCATTTT. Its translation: CASSLPVTGSNQPQHF.

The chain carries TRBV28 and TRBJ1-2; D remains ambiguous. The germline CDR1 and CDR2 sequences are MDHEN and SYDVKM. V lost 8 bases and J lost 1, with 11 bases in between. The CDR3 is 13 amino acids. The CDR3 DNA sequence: TGTGCCAGCTCCTCATCTCTTAACTATGGCTACACCTTC. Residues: CASSSSLNYGYTF.

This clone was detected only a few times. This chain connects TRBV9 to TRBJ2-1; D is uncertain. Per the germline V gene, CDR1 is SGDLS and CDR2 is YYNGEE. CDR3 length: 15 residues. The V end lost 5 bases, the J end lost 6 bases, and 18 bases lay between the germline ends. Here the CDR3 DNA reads TGTGCCAGCAGTGAATGGGCTAGAAACCTCAATGAGCAGTTCTTC. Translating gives CASSEWARNLNEQFF.

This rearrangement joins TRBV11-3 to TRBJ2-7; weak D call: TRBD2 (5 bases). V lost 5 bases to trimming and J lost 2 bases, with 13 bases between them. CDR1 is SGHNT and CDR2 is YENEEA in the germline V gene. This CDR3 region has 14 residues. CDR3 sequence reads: CASSPRDYTYEQYF. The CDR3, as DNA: TGTGCCAGCAGCCCCCGGGATTATACCTACGAGCAGTACTTC.

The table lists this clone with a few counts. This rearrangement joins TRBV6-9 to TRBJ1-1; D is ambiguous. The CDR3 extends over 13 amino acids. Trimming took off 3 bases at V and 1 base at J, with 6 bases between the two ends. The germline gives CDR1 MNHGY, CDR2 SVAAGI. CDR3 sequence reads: CASSYNPNTEAFF. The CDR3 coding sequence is TGTGCCAGCAGTTACAATCCGAACACTGAAGCTTTCTTT.

CDR3 DNA: TGTGCCAGCAGTGCTCCCCCGGGGATGAAGGACGAGCAGTACTTC. It encodes CASSAPPGMKDEQYF. This rearrangement joins TRBV6-8 to TRBJ2-7, with D possibly being TRBD2 (5 bases). Germline V gene sequence: CDR1 MNHGY, CDR2 SAAAGT. Trimming took off 5 bases at V and 5 bases at J, with 19 bases between the two ends. This CDR3 has 15 amino acids.

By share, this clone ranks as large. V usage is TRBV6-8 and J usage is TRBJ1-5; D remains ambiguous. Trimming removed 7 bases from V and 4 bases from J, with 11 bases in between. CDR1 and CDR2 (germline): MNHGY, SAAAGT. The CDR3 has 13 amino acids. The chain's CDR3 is CASTPSINQPQHF. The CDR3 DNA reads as TGTGCCAGCACCCCCTCTATAAATCAGCCCCAGCATTTT.

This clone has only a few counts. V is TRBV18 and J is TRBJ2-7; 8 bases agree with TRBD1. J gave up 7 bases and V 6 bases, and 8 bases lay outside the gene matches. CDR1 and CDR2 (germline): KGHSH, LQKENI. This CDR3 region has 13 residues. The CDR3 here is CASSYAGGREQYF. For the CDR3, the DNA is TGTGCCAGCTCGTACGCAGGGGGCAGGGAGCAGTACTTC.

The DNA of the CDR3 is TGTGCCAGCAGGCAGGGGGAGGATTCACCCCTCCACTTT. Translation: CASRQGEDSPLHF. V gene TRBV6-8 combines with J gene TRBJ1-6; TRBD1 matches at 7 bases. V gave up 6 bases and J gave up 8 bases; unmatched junction bases: 4. The germline CDR1 and CDR2 sequences are MNHGY and SAAAGT. CDR3 length equals 13 residues.